This is a list of T cell receptor beta chains from one sample in a study of shared clonotypes between healthy human individuals. Using immunoSEQ multiplex PCR, the repertoire was profiled, and TCRdb retains in-frame clones only, with some absent. The sample records some 2 million clones, 90% to 95% being singletons. The specimen was naive CD4+ T cells sorted from blood. These TCRs come from a man younger than 30 in good health. CDR3s include the opening cysteine and the closing phenylalanine or tryptophan. Each record gives: CDR3 length, V gene, J gene, clone size, D gene, CDR3 protein, CDR3 DNA. A D gene is named only where the DNA matches it firmly. For some rows the clone size is stated as once, few or many, or as a class when expanded; others skip it.

14	TRBV5-1	TRBJ2-3	NA	TRBD1	CASSSDRSTDTQYF	TGCGCCAGCAGCTCGGACAGGTCTACAGATACGCAGTATTTT
15	TRBV4-1	TRBJ2-1	NA	TRBD2	CASSPERGARNEQFF	TGCGCCAGCAGTCCCGAGCGGGGGGCCCGCAATGAGCAGTTCTTC
13	TRBV19	TRBJ1-1	NA	NA	CASAWGLNTEAFF	TGTGCCAGTGCCTGGGGCTTGAACACTGAAGCTTTCTTT
15	TRBV30	TRBJ1-5	NA	NA	CAWSGTQGGNQPQHF	TGTGCCTGGAGTGGGACGCAGGGCGGCAATCAGCCCCAGCATTTT
15	TRBV6-1	TRBJ2-7	once	NA	CASSEAGLGPHEQYF	TGTGCCAGCAGTGAAGCGGGGTTGGGTCCCCACGAGCAGTACTTC
14	TRBV28	TRBJ1-4	NA	TRBD1	CASCAGGAVEKLFF	TGTGCCAGCTGCGCAGGGGGCGCGGTTGAAAAACTGTTTTTT
17	TRBV11-2	TRBJ2-7	NA	TRBD1	CASSLPAAAGGYYEQYF	TGTGCCAGCAGCTTACCCGCGGCGGCAGGGGGCTACTACGAGCAGTACTTC
15	TRBV2	TRBJ2-1	NA	NA	CASSEGRGAYNEQFF	TGTGCCAGCAGTGAAGGCAGGGGGGCCTACAATGAGCAGTTCTTC
13	TRBV2	TRBJ2-7	NA	TRBD2	CASSSGTPYEQYF	TGTGCCAGCAGCAGCGGGACCCCCTACGAGCAGTACTTC
15	TRBV5-4	TRBJ2-1	NA	NA	CASTLGGQTYNEQFF	TGTGCCAGCACCCTAGGGGGACAAACCTACAATGAGCAGTTCTTC
15	TRBV6-1	TRBJ2-3	NA	TRBD1	CASPKGQGGTDTQYF	TGTGCCAGCCCCAAGGGACAGGGGGGCACAGATACGCAGTATTTT
15	TRBV6-7	TRBJ2-5	NA	TRBD2	CASSSPSGTQETQYF	TGTGCCAGCAGTTCTCCTAGCGGGACCCAAGAGACCCAGTACTTC
14	TRBV6-6	TRBJ1-5	NA	NA	CASSYGEDNQPQHF	TGTGCCAGCAGTTACGGTGAGGACAATCAGCCCCAGCATTTT
16	TRBV5-1	TRBJ2-5	NA	NA	CASSLVGVGSGETQYF	TGCGCCAGCAGCTTGGTCGGGGTAGGATCCGGGGAGACCCAGTACTTC
13	TRBV11-2	TRBJ1-1	NA	NA	CASSPKGRTEAFF	TGTGCCAGCAGCCCTAAAGGGAGGACTGAAGCTTTCTTT
15	TRBV5-1	TRBJ2-5	once	TRBD1	CASTKPQGAQETQYF	TGCGCCAGCACCAAACCTCAGGGGGCCCAAGAGACCCAGTACTTC
16	TRBV18	TRBJ2-4	NA	NA	CASSRPGTHSKNIQYF	TGTGCCAGCTCCCGCCCGGGGACTCATTCCAAAAACATTCAGTACTTC
14	TRBV2	TRBJ2-5	NA	NA	CASGRISQGETQYF	TGTGCCAGCGGAAGGATAAGTCAGGGAGAGACCCAGTACTTC
14	TRBV5-1	TRBJ1-2	NA	NA	CASSLSLPASGYTF	TGCGCCAGCAGCTTGAGTTTGCCTGCGAGTGGCTACACCTTC
12	TRBV29-1	TRBJ2-3	NA	NA	CSVAVSTDTQYF	TGCAGCGTTGCCGTCAGCACAGATACGCAGTATTTT